The next 23 T cell receptor beta chains were all read from a single sample in a study of cytomegalovirus exposure and HLA in healthy donors. The PCR was carried out with 60 Vbeta primers and 13 Jbeta primers. Only in-frame clones appear in the TCRdb table, and some are missing; sequencing was by immunoSEQ multiplex PCR. The sample contains 190,000 or so clones, 75% to 85% of which appear only once. The sequenced sample was PBMCs. These TCRs come from a boy between 10 and 17 years old in good health and CMV-seronegative.

J is TRBJ2-2 and V is TRBV7-6; D call uncertain. Germline CDR1 and CDR2: SGHVS and FNYEAQ. Trimming took off 3 bases at V and 6 bases at J, with 8 bases between the two ends. The CDR3 has 13 amino acids. CDR3 residues: CASSFQVAGELFF. The CDR3 nucleotides read TGTGCCAGCAGCTTTCAGGTAGCCGGGGAGCTGTTTTTT.

This chain joins TRBV5-4 and TRBJ1-3, with 8 bases matching TRBD1. The CDR3 covers 17 residues. Per the germline V gene, CDR1 is SGHNT and CDR2 is YYREEE (reference sequence). V shed 5 bases, J shed 4 bases, and the junction held 14 bases outside the gene matches. CDR3 residues: CASSQDRDMRRGNTIYF. The CDR3 region has the DNA TGTGCCAGCAGTCAGGACAGGGATATGAGGCGGGGAAACACCATATATTTT.

The rearrangement links TRBV7-2 to TRBJ1-1; 9 bases line up with TRBD1. CDR1 is SGHTA and CDR2 is FQGNSA in the germline V gene. Trimming cost V 4 bases and J 3 bases; bases outside gene matches: 6. The CDR3 runs 15 residues. CDR3 sequence (DNA): TGTGCCAGCAGCTGGACAGGGGTTCGGGACACTGAAGCTTTCTTT. Protein sequence: CASSWTGVRDTEAFF.

The chain joins TRBV9 to TRBJ1-2; no clear D. The CDR3 has 15 residues. Trimming removed 0 bases at V and 0 bases at J, with 9 bases between. Germline V gives CDR1 SGDLS, CDR2 YYNGEE. The CDR3 loop reads CASSVATAANYGYTF. CDR3 in DNA: TGTGCCAGCAGCGTAGCTACAGCCGCTAACTATGGCTACACCTTC.

The rearrangement links TRBV5-1 to TRBJ1-2; D might be TRBD1 (5 bases). This CDR3 has 14 residues. V lost 3 bases and J lost 3, with 12 bases in between. Germline loops: CDR1 SGHRS, CDR2 YFSETQ. CDR3: CASSSRQSDYGYTF. In nucleotides, the CDR3 is TGCGCCAGCAGCTCTCGACAGTCGGACTATGGCTACACCTTC. Full variable domain (missing parts from reference TRBV5-1 and TRBJ1-2): KAGVTQTPRYLIKTRGQQVTLSCSPISGHRSVSWYQQTPGQGLQFLFEYFSETQRNKGNFPGRFSGRQFSNSRSEMNVSTLELGDSALYLCASSSRQSDYGYTFGSGTRLTVV.

The V and J genes are TRBV18 and TRBJ2-7; 9 bases line up with TRBD1. With 3 bases clipped from V and 3 bases from J, the junction kept 3 bases outside the gene matches. This CDR3 comprises 14 residues. Germline CDR1 and CDR2: KGHSH and LQKENI. CDR3 loop: CASSPGQGNYEQYF. CDR3 coding DNA: TGTGCCAGCTCACCTGGACAGGGGAACTACGAGCAGTACTTC. The whole variable domain, remainder taken from reference TRBV18 and TRBJ2-7, is NAGVMQNPRHLVRRRGQEARLRCSPMKGHSHVYWYRQLPEEGLKFMVYLQKENIIDESGMPKERFSAEFPKEGPSILRIQQVVRGDSAAYFCASSPGQGNYEQYFGPGTRLTVT.

The chain joins TRBV19 to TRBJ2-3, with TRBD2 identical over 9 bases. Germline CDR1 is LNHDA and CDR2 is SQIVND (reference sequence). The CDR3 loop spans 15 amino acids. V was clipped by 3 bases and J by 0 bases; unmatched bases: 1. The CDR3 nucleotides read TGTGCCAGTAGTATCACTAGCGGGAGCACAGATACGCAGTATTTT. Its translation is CASSITSGSTDTQYF.

The chain joins TRBV6-4 to TRBJ2-3; TRBD2 agrees at 11 bases. The V and J ends lost 0 bases and 2 bases, in that order; junction bases with no gene match: 1. This CDR3 comprises 16 residues. Germline V gene lookup returns CDR1 MRHNA and CDR2 SNTAGT. The CDR3 DNA sequence: TGTGCCAGCAGTGACTCTAGCGGGGGGGCCACAGATACGCAGTATTTT. Its translation: CASSDSSGGATDTQYF.

This clone has more than one count but fewer than ten. The chain combines TRBV4-2 with TRBJ2-1, with D possibly TRBD2 on 6 matching bases. Per the germline V gene, CDR1 is LGHNA and CDR2 is YNFKEQ. The CDR3 is made up of 16 amino acids. V was trimmed by 3 bases and J by 0 bases, leaving 12 bases between them. The CDR3 coding sequence is TGTGCCAGCAGCCACCCAAGCGGGCGCTCCTACAATGAGCAGTTCTTC. Translated: CASSHPSGRSYNEQFF.

This clone was seen once. The chain links TRBV29-1 to TRBJ1-2, with D tentatively TRBD1 (6 bases). CDR3 length: 14 amino acids. Germline CDR1 is SQVTM and CDR2 is ANQGSEA. The V end lost 0 bases, the J end lost 4 bases, and 12 bases lay between the germline ends. The CDR3 loop is CSVEERQGIYGYTF. The CDR3, as DNA: TGCAGCGTTGAAGAGCGGCAGGGGATCTATGGCTACACCTTC.

The rearrangement uses TRBV7-6 and TRBJ1-3; 8 positions agree with TRBD1. This CDR3 is built from 13 residues. Trimming removed 4 bases from V and 10 bases from J; junction bases left unmatched: 6. CDR1 SGHVS and CDR2 FNYEAQ come from the germline V gene. DNA for the CDR3: TGTGCCAGCAGCTCTGACAGGGGATGGACCATATATTTT. It yields the protein CASSSDRGWTIYF.

The V gene is TRBV11-3, the J gene TRBJ1-2; TRBD1 is a possible D gene (5 bases). The CDR3 runs 20 residues. Trimming removed 0 bases from V and 4 bases from J, with 27 bases in between. The germline V gene has CDR1 SGHNT and CDR2 YENEEA. Here the CDR3 DNA reads TGTGCCAGCAGCTTAGATCGAAACCGAGTGGGGGGTCGGCCTGGCTATGGCTACACCTTC. Translated: CASSLDRNRVGGRPGYGYTF. Full variable domain (missing parts from reference TRBV11-3 and TRBJ1-2): EAGVVQSPRYKIIEKKQPVAFWCNPISGHNTLYWYLQNLGQGPELLIRYENEEAVDDSQLPKDRFSAERLKGVDSTLKIQPAELGDSAVYLCASSLDRNRVGGRPGYGYTFGSGTRLTVV.

V gene TRBV7-3 combines with J gene TRBJ1-1; D unclear. CDR1 and CDR2 from the germline V gene are SGHTA and FQGTGA. The CDR3 contains 15 residues. Trimming pared 1 base from V and 0 bases from J, leaving 9 bases between. This CDR3 is CASSLNPVMNTEAFF. The CDR3, as DNA: TGTGCCAGCAGCTTAAACCCGGTGATGAACACTGAAGCTTTCTTT.

V usage is TRBV6-5 and J usage is TRBJ2-1; the match to TRBD2 covers 7 bases. After removal of 2 bases from V and 3 bases from J, the junction contained 7 bases not matched to a gene. CDR1 is MNHEY and CDR2 is SVGAGI in the germline V gene. This CDR3 is 16 amino acids long. The CDR3 is CASSYTPRGSYNEQFF. The CDR3 bases are TGTGCCAGCAGTTACACCCCGCGGGGGAGCTACAATGAGCAGTTCTTC.

This clone came up once. The rearrangement joins TRBV2 to TRBJ2-5, with 8 bases aligning to TRBD1. Germline CDR1 is SNHLY and CDR2 is FYNNEI. The V and J ends lost 9 bases and 5 bases, in that order; junction bases with no gene match: 8. The CDR3 runs to 13 residues. In DNA, the CDR3 is TGTGCCAGAGGACAGGGTAGTACCGAGACCCAGTACTTC. This encodes CARGQGSTETQYF.

V usage is TRBV7-2 and J usage is TRBJ2-3; 7 bases align to TRBD2. V trimming: 2 bases; J trimming: 1 base; junction bases outside the gene matches: 9. This CDR3 is built from 17 residues. Germline V CDR1 and CDR2: SGHTA, FQGNSA. The CDR3 DNA is TGTGCCAGCAGCTTAAGTGTAGGGCTAGCGGGCACAGATACGCAGTATTTT. As protein: CASSLSVGLAGTDTQYF.

The genes are TRBV19 and TRBJ2-5; a weak D match, TRBD2 (5 bases). The V end lost 4 bases, the J end lost 1 base, and 10 bases lay between the germline ends. The CDR3 is 14 amino acids. Per germline, CDR1 LNHDA and CDR2 SQIVND (reference sequence). The CDR3 DNA is TGTGCCAGTAGTACCCCCGGGGTCCAAGAGACCCAGTACTTC. This codes for CASSTPGVQETQYF.

The V and J genes are TRBV15 and TRBJ2-7; TRBD1 matches 7 bases. Germline V gives CDR1 LNHNV, CDR2 YYDKDF (reference sequence). The CDR3 is 16 amino acids. Trimming cost V 3 bases and J 2 bases; bases outside gene matches: 10. The CDR3 sequence: CATSRDRDSPTYEQYF. The CDR3 DNA reads as TGTGCCACCAGCAGGGATCGGGACAGTCCAACCTACGAGCAGTACTTC. Combining the CDR3 with reference TRBV15 and TRBJ2-7 gives the whole variable domain DAMVIQNPRYQVTQFGKPVTLSCSQTLNHNVMYWYQQKSSQAPKLLFHYYDKDFNNEADTPDNFQSRRPNTSFCFLDIRSPGLGDTAMYLCATSRDRDSPTYEQYFGPGTRLTVT.

The rearrangement uses TRBV27 and TRBJ2-2; D ambiguous. Germline CDR1 reads MNHEY; CDR2 reads SMNVEV (reference sequence). Trimming took 4 bases from V and 3 from J, leaving 3 bases between them. The CDR3 is 12 amino acids. The CDR3 sequence: CASSSYTGELFF. In DNA, the CDR3 is TGTGCCAGCAGTTCGTACACCGGGGAGCTGTTTTTT.

The V and J genes are TRBV11-3 and TRBJ2-3; TRBD1 matches at 9 bases. Trimming took 3 bases from V and 6 from J; bases not matched to a gene: 4. Germline lookup yields CDR1 SGHNT and CDR2 YENEEA. The CDR3 contains 14 residues. The CDR3 reads CASSLGQGVDTQYF. CDR3 DNA sequence: TGTGCCAGCAGCTTGGGACAGGGAGTGGATACGCAGTATTTT.

The rearrangement joins TRBV5-1 to TRBJ2-1, with 7 bases matching TRBD2. Germline CDR1 reads SGHRS; CDR2 reads YFSETQ. The trim removed 4 bases at V and 2 bases at J, leaving 9 bases unmatched. CDR3 length: 16 residues. CDR3 residues: CASSPDSGVAYNEQFF. The DNA for the CDR3 is TGCGCCAGCAGCCCCGACAGCGGGGTCGCCTACAATGAGCAGTTCTTC. The whole variable domain, filled in from reference TRBV5-1 and TRBJ2-1, reads KAGVTQTPRYLIKTRGQQVTLSCSPISGHRSVSWYQQTPGQGLQFLFEYFSETQRNKGNFPGRFSGRQFSNSRSEMNVSTLELGDSALYLCASSPDSGVAYNEQFFGPGTRLTVL.

The chain combines TRBV29-1 with TRBJ1-2; 11 bases match TRBD1. V shed 5 bases, J shed 8 bases, and the junction held 10 bases outside the gene matches. The CDR3 sequence is 14 residues long. The V gene's germline CDR1 is SQVTM and CDR2 ANQGSEA. CDR3 DNA: TGCAGCGTTCCGGGACAGGGGGATTCGGGCGGCTACACCTTC. Its protein product is CSVPGQGDSGGYTF.

J is TRBJ2-1 and V is TRBV7-2; TRBD1 might be the D (6 bases). CDR3 length equals 13 residues. Trimming cost V 11 bases and J 10 bases, with 21 bases left between them. CDR1 and CDR2 from the germline V gene are SGHTA and FQGNSA. CDR3 sequence reads: CASRQASSAEQFF. CDR3 DNA sequence: TGTGCCTCCCGACAGGCCTCTTCGGCCGAGCAGTTCTTC.